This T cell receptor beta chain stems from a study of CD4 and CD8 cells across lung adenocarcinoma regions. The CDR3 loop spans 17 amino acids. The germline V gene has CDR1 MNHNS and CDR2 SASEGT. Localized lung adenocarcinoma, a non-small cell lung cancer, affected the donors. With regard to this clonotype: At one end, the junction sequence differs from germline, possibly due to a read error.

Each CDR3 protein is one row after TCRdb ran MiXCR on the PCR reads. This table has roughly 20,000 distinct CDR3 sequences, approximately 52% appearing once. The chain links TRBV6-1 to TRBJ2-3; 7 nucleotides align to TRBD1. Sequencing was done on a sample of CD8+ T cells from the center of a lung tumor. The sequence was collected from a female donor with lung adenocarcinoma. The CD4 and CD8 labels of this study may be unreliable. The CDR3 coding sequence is TGTGCCAGCAGTGATGCACTCAAAGGGGGCAGGACCGGGGCGCAGTTTTTT. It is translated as CASSDALKGGRTGAQFF.